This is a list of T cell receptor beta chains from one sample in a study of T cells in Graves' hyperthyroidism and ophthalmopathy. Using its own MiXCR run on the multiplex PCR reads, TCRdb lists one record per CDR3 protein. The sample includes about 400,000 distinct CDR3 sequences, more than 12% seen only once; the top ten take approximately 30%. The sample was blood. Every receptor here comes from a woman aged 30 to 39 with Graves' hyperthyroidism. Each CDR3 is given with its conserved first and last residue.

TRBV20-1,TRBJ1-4,CSARDAGGVNEKLFF
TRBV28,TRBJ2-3,CASRLPVAGGKDTQYF
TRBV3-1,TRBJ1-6,CASSQGGPVGSPLHF
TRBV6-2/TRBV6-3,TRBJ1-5,CASSFSRNRARSNQPQHF
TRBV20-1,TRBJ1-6,CSANRVDISDSPLHF
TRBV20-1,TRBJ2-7,CSARPQGGWEEQYF
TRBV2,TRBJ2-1,CASRLAGGGEQFF
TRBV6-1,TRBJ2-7,CASSAVDGGGEQYF
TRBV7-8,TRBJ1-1,CASSLPGGKVTEAFF
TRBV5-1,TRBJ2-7,CASSIGQGASHEQYF
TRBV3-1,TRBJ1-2,CASSQTALCGYTF
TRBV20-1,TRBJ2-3,CSASVDTDTQYF
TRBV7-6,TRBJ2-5,CASSLEGRTGQETQYF
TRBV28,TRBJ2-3,CASSTLTDTQYF
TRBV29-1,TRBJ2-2,CSVASGGETGELFF
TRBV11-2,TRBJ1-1,CASSLAPGGNTEAFF
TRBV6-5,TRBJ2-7,CASSYPRQGAYEQYF
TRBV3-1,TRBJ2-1,CASSQDERFEQFF
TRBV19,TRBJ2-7,CASSMVPGINEQYF
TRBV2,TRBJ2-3,CASTLGTSDWSDTQYF
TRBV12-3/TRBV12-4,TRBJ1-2,CASSHNDGYTF
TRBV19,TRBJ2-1,CASSIAVRGYNEQFF
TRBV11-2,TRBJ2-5,CASSLNLETQYF
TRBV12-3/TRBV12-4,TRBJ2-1,CASSRAESSYNEQFF
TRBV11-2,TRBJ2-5,CASSLAIPETQYF